This TCR beta chain stems from a study of cytomegalovirus exposure and HLA in healthy donors. TCRdb keeps only in-frame clones here, not all; method: immunoSEQ multiplex PCR. The sample contains around 400,000 clones, 75% to 90% of which appear only once. The table lists this clone with a few counts. The receptor was isolated from a woman aged 18-29 years in good health and CMV-seronegative. What was sequenced was PBMCs.

The CDR3 region is CAITGQGMTEAFF. DNA of the CDR3: TGTGCCATCACAGGACAGGGGATGACTGAAGCTTTCTTT. V is TRBV10-3 and J is TRBJ1-1; the match to TRBD1 covers 9 bases. Germline V gene data show CDR1 as ENHRY and CDR2 as SYGVKD. With V trimmed by 7 bases and J by 5 bases, 5 bases remained unmatched. There are 13 residues in the CDR3.